This TCR beta chain appears in the sequencing data of a study of blood T cell repertoires in COVID-19. Study-wide context: Sample material is recorded as cDNA or gDNA derived from T cells, B-cell-depleted T cells, or PBMCs.

Per the original methods: Quantification of nucleated cells was approximated via reference gene primer amplification. TCRdb's table, derived via immunoSEQ multiplex PCR, lists solely in-frame clones and lacks some. D and trimming were read from the DNA, whereas the V and J calls and clone size are those reported in that table. The sample lists hundreds of thousands of clones; 85% were seen once. The ends lost 1 base at V and 2 bases at J; junction bases unmatched: 3. The germline CDR1 and CDR2 sequences are LGHDT and YNNKEL (reference sequence). This CDR3 is 16 amino acids long. The rearrangement links TRBV3-1 (or the pseudogene TRBV3-2) to TRBJ2-7; TRBD2 aligns across 12 bases. Sequencing used peripheral blood. This receptor was obtained from a woman between 18 and 30 years old with acute or convalescent COVID-19. CDR3: CASSQGLAGGPYEQYF. The CDR3 DNA sequence: TGTGCCAGCAGCCAAGGGCTAGCGGGAGGGCCCTACGAGCAGTACTTC.